These 13 T cell receptor beta chains were all obtained from the same sample, sequenced in a study of blood T cell repertoires in COVID-19. Method: immunoSEQ multiplex PCR; TCRdb's copy keeps in-frame clones and lacks some. The sample yields tens of thousands of clones, about 70% seen once. Sequenced input: peripheral blood. Receptor source: a woman aged 80 or over with active or convalescent COVID-19.

The chain couples TRBV10-3 to TRBJ1-6; 9 bases match TRBD1. The ends lost 3 bases at V and 9 bases at J; junction bases unmatched: 6. Germline V gene data show CDR1 as ENHRY and CDR2 as SYGVKD. There are 15 residues in the CDR3. The CDR3 DNA is TGTGCCATCAGTGATGGACAGGGGTCAGGTTCACCCCTCCACTTT. It yields the protein CAISDGQGSGSPLHF.

The chain recombines TRBV5-6 with TRBJ1-5; unclear D gene. The length of the CDR3 is 13 residues. V was pared by 3 bases and J by 7 bases, with 11 bases between. Germline loops: CDR1 SGHDT, CDR2 YYEEEE. The CDR3 DNA reads as TGTGCCAGCAGCTCGGGGAATTGGCAGCCCCAGCATTTT. This encodes CASSSGNWQPQHF.

This chain uses TRBV2 with TRBJ2-1; TRBD2 aligns across 8 bases. The CDR3 runs 13 residues. V shed 4 bases and J 7 bases; nucleotides not matched to a gene: 3. Germline loops: CDR1 SNHLY, CDR2 FYNNEI. In nucleotides, the CDR3 is TGTGCCAGCAGTGCGGGGGGGTATAATGAGCAGTTCTTC. It codes for CASSAGGYNEQFF.

This chain joins TRBV30 and TRBJ2-3; TRBD2 agrees at 7 bases. Germline V gene lookup returns CDR1 GTSNPN and CDR2 SVGIG (reference sequence). The J segment lost 9 bases and the V segment lost 6 bases, leaving 6 bases of the junction unmatched. The CDR3 is 11 amino acids. CDR3: CACQMGGTQYF. The DNA for the CDR3 is TGTGCCTGCCAGATGGGGGGGACGCAGTATTTT.

The chain has TRBV5-1 and TRBJ2-1, with D possibly matching TRBD1 (6 bases). Between the trimmed V and J ends, which lost 2 bases and 4 bases, there was a span of 7 bases. The germline CDR1 and CDR2 sequences are SGHRS and YFSETQ. This CDR3 is built from 13 residues. The CDR3 loop is CASSFTGYNEQFF. Written as DNA, the CDR3 is TGCGCCAGCAGCTTTACAGGGTACAATGAGCAGTTCTTC.

The CDR3 sequence is CASSWVAGESTDTQYF. Here the CDR3 DNA reads TGCGCCAGCAGCTGGGTAGCGGGGGAAAGCACAGATACGCAGTATTTT. The rearrangement links TRBV5-1 to TRBJ2-3, with TRBD2 matching over 9 bases. The CDR3 loop spans 16 amino acids. CDR1 and CDR2 (germline): SGHRS, YFSETQ. V trimming: 3 bases; J trimming: 0 bases; junction bases outside the gene matches: 5.

The gene calls are TRBV5-1 and TRBJ1-2, with TRBD1 identical over 8 bases. With 4 bases clipped from V and 6 bases from J, the junction kept 8 bases outside the gene matches. Germline V gene data show CDR1 as SGHRS and CDR2 as YFSETQ. This CDR3 has 14 amino acids. CDR3 sequence (DNA): TGCGCCAGCAGCCATCCGGGACAGGCAAATGGCTACACCTTC. Protein sequence: CASSHPGQANGYTF.

The gene calls are TRBV7-6 and TRBJ1-2; 7 positions agree with TRBD1. This CDR3 has 15 residues. With V trimmed by 0 bases and J by 6 bases, 7 bases remained unmatched. The germline V gene encodes CDR1 SGHVS and CDR2 FNYEAQ. The CDR3 nucleotides read TGTGCCAGCAGCTTAGCGCGCGGGACAGTCGATGGCTACACCTTC. It encodes CASSLARGTVDGYTF.

In its sample, this clone was seen a few times. The chain combines TRBV6-5 with TRBJ2-5; 11 positions match TRBD2. Trimming cost V 7 bases and J 6 bases; bases outside gene matches: 4. The CDR3 has 13 residues. Germline V gene sequence: CDR1 MNHEY, CDR2 SVGAGI. CDR3 DNA: TGTGCCAGCAAGATAGCGGGGGGGCAGACCCAGTACTTC. This encodes CASKIAGGQTQYF.

This rearrangement joins TRBV5-1 to TRBJ2-5, with D possibly TRBD2 on 6 matching bases. The length of the CDR3 is 17 residues. The germline V gene has CDR1 SGHRS and CDR2 YFSETQ. Trimming shortened V by 0 bases and J by 5 bases, and 20 bases separated the two germline ends. DNA for the CDR3: TGCGCCAGCAGCTTGGCCAGCCGGGGGTTCGAGAGGGAGACCCAGTACTTC. This encodes CASSLASRGFERETQYF.

The rearrangement links TRBV6-1 to TRBJ1-6; D perhaps matches TRBD1 (6 bases). The CDR3 has 18 amino acids. Trimming cost V 4 bases and J 0 bases, with 16 bases left between them. Germline V gene sequence: CDR1 MNHNS, CDR2 SASEGT. The DNA for the CDR3 is TGTGCCAGCAGTGGGACAGAGGGCGCTACCTCCTATAATTCACCCCTCCACTTT. This gives the protein CASSGTEGATSYNSPLHF.

This clone was observed a handful of times. The rearrangement links TRBV4-1 to TRBJ1-5; D is unclear. Trimming shortened V by 1 base and J by 1 base, and 11 bases separated the two germline ends. This CDR3 spans 16 amino acids. Germline lookup yields CDR1 MGHRA and CDR2 YSYEKL. The CDR3 protein is CASSQGSGISNQPQHF. DNA of the CDR3: TGCGCCAGCAGCCAAGGTTCGGGGATCAGCAATCAGCCCCAGCATTTT.

The chain has TRBV2 and TRBJ1-1; D is ambiguous. The length of the CDR3 is 14 residues. V was trimmed by 4 bases and J by 5 bases, leaving 14 bases between them. Germline CDR1 SNHLY, CDR2 FYNNEI. The CDR3 sequence: CASSGGGYPTEAFF. In DNA form, the CDR3 reads TGTGCCAGCAGTGGGGGAGGGTACCCGACTGAAGCTTTCTTT.